This TCR beta chain comes out of a study of blood T cell repertoires in COVID-19. Overall study context: The cDNA or gDNA used as material had been derived from T cells, B-cell-depleted T cells, or PBMCs.

Trimming cost V 4 bases and J 4 bases; bases outside gene matches: 10. The germline V gene encodes CDR1 LNHDA and CDR2 SQIVND (reference sequence). The CDR3 extends over 17 amino acids. Assay used: immunoSEQ multiplex PCR; TCRdb lists only in-frame clones, some missing. This repertoire shows over 90,000 clones, around nine tenths found once; its top ten account for about 3.4%. This receptor was obtained from a woman aged 65 to 85 with acute or convalescent COVID-19. The chain uses TRBV19 and TRBJ2-1; 10 bases line up with TRBD1. Specimen: peripheral blood. The CDR3 DNA sequence: TGTGCCAGTAGTAGCAAAGGCCGGGACAGGGGTTACAATGAGCAGTTCTTC. This sequence encodes CASSSKGRDRGYNEQFF.